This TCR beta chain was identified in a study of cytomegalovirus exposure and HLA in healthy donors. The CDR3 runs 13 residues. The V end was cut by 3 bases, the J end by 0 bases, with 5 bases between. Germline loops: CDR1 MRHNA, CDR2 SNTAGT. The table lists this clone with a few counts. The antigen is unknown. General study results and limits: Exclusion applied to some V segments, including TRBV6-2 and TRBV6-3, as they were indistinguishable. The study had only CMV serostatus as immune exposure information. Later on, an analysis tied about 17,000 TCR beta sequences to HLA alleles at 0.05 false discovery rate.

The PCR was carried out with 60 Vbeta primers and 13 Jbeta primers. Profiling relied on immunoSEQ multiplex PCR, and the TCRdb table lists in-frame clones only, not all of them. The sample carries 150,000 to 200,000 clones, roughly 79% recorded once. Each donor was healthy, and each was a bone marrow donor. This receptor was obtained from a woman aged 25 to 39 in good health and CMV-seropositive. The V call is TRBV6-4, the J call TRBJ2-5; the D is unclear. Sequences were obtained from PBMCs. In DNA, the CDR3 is TGTGCCAGCAGTGAACGGGACCAAGAGACCCAGTACTTC. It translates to CASSERDQETQYF.